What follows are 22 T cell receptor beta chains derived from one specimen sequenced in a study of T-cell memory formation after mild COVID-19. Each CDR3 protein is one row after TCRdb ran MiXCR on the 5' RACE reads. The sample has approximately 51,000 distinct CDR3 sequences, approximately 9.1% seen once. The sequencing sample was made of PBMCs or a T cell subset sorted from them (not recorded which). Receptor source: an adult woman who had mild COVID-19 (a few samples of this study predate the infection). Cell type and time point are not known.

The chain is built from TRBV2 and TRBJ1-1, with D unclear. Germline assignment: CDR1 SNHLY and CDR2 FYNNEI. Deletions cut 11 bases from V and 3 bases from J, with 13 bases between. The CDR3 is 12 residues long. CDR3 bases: TGTGCCGGGAGAGCGATTGACACTGAAGCTTTCTTT. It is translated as CAGRAIDTEAFF.

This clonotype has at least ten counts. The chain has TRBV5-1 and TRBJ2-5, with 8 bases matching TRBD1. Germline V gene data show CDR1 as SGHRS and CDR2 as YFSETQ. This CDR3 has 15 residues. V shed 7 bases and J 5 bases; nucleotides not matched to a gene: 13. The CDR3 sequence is CASVRFQGARETQYF. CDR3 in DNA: TGCGCCAGCGTCCGGTTCCAGGGGGCGCGGGAGACCCAGTACTTC.

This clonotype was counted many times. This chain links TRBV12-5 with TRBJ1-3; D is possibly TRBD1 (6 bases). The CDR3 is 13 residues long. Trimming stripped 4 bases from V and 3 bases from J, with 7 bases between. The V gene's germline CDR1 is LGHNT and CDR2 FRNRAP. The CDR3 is CASGSGVGNTIYF. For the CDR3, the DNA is TGTGCTAGTGGTTCAGGGGTTGGAAACACCATATATTTT.

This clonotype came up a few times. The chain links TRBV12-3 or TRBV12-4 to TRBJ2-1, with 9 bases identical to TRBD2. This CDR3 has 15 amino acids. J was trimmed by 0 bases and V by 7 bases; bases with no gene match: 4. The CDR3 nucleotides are TGTGCCAGCACCTTGACTAGCGGCTCCTACAATGAGCAGTTCTTC. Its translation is CASTLTSGSYNEQFF.

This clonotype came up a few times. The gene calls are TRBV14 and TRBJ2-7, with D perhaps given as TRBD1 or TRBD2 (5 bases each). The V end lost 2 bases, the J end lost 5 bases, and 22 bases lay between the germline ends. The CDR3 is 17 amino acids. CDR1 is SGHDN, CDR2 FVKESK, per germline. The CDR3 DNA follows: TGTGCCAGCAGCCAATTAGAGGGGAACTGGCATAGGAACGAGCAGTACTTC. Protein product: CASSQLEGNWHRNEQYF.

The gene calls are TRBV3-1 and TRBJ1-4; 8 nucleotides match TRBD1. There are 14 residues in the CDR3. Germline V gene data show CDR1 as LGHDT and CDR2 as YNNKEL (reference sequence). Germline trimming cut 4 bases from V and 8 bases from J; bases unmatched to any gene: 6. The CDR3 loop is CASSRRTGLEKLFF. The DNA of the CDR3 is TGTGCCAGCAGCCGGCGGACAGGGCTGGAAAAACTGTTTTTT.

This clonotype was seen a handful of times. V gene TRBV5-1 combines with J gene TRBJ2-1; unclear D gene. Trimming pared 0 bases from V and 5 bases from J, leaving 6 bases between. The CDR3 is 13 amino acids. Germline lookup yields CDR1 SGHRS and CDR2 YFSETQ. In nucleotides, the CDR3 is TGCGCCAGCAGCTTGGGAAGCGACAATGAGCAGTTCTTC. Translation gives CASSLGSDNEQFF.

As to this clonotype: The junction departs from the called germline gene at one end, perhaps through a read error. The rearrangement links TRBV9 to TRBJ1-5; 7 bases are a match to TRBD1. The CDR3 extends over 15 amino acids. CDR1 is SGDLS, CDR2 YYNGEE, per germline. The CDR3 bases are TGTGCCGGCAGCGTCGCCGGGACAGTCAATCAGCCCCAGCATTTT. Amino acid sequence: CAGSVAGTVNQPQHF.

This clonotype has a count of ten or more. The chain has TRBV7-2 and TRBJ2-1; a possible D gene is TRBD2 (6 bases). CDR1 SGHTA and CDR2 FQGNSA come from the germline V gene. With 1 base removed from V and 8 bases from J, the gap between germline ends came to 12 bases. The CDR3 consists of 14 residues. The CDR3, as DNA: TGTGCCAGCAGCTTAGTCCCTAGCGTGGATGAGCAGTTCTTC. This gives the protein CASSLVPSVDEQFF.

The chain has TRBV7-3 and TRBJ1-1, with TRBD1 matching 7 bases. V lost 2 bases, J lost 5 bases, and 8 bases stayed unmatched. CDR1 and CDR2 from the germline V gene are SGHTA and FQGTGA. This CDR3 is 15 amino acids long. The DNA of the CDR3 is TGTGCCAGCAGCTTAGAGACAGGGTTACGGACTGAAGCTTTCTTT. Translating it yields CASSLETGLRTEAFF. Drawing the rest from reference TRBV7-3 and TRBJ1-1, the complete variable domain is GAGVSQTPSNKVTEKGKYVELRCDPISGHTALYWYRQSLGQGPEFLIYFQGTGAADDSGLPNDRFFAVRPEGSVSTLKIQRTERGDSAVYLCASSLETGLRTEAFFGQGTRLTVV.

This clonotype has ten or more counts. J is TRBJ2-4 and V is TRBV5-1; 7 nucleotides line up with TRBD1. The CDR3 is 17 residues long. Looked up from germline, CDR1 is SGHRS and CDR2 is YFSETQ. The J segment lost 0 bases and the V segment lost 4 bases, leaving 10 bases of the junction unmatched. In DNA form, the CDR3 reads TGCGCCAGCAGCGCGAACAGGGGCCTGCTAGCCAAAAACATTCAGTACTTC. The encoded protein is CASSANRGLLAKNIQYF.

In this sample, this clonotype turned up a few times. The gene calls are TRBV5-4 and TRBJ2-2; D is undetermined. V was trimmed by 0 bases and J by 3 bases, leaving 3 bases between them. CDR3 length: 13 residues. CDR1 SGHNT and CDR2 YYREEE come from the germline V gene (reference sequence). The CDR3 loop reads CASSLDDTGELFF. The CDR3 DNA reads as TGTGCCAGCAGCTTGGATGACACCGGGGAGCTGTTTTTT. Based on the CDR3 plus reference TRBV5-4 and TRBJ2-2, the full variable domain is ETGVTQSPTHLIKTRGQQVTLRCSSQSGHNTVSWYQQALGQGPQFIFQYYREEENGRGNFPPRFSGLQFPNYSSELNVNALELDDSALYLCASSLDDTGELFFGEGSRLTVL.

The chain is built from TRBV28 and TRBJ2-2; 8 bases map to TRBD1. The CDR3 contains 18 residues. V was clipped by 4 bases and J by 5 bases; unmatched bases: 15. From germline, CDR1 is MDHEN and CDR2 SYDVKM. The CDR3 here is CASSSPSTGGVMTGELFF. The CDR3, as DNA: TGTGCCAGCAGTTCGCCAAGTACAGGGGGAGTGATGACCGGGGAGCTGTTTTTT.

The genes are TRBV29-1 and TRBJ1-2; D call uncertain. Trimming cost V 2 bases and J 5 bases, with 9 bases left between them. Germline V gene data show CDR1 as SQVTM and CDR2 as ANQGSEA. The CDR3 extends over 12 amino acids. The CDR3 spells CSVELGGYGYTF. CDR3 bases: TGCAGCGTTGAACTAGGAGGTTATGGCTACACCTTC.

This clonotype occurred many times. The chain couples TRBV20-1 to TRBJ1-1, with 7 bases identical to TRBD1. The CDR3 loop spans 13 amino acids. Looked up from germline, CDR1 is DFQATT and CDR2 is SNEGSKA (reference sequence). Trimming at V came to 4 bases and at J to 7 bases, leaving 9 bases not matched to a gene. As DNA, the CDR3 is TGCAGTGCTACAAAGACAGGGCGTAATGAAGCTTTCTTT. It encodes CSATKTGRNEAFF.

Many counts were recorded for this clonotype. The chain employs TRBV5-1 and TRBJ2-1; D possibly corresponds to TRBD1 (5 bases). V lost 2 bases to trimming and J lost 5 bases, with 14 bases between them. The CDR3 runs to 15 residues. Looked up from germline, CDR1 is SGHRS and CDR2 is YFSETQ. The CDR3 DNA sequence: TGCGCCAGCAGCTTCGACAGCCCAGGGCACAATGAGCAGTTCTTC. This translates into CASSFDSPGHNEQFF. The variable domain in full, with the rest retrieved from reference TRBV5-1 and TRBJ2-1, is KAGVTQTPRYLIKTRGQQVTLSCSPISGHRSVSWYQQTPGQGLQFLFEYFSETQRNKGNFPGRFSGRQFSNSRSEMNVSTLELGDSALYLCASSFDSPGHNEQFFGPGTRLTVL.

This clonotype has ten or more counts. The CDR3 region has the DNA TGCGCCAGCAGCTTGGTTCAGACAACCTACAATGAGCAGTTCTTC. As protein: CASSLVQTTYNEQFF. This chain joins TRBV5-1 and TRBJ2-1; D gene uncertain. Germline CDR1 and CDR2: SGHRS and YFSETQ. The V gene lost 0 bases and the J gene lost 2 bases, with 9 bases spanning the gap. This CDR3 is built from 15 residues.

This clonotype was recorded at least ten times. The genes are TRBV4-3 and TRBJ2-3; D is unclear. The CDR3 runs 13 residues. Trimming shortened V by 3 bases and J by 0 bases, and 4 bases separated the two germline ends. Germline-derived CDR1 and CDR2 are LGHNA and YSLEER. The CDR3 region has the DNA TGCGCCAGCAGCCAGGGGAGCACAGATACGCAGTATTTT. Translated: CASSQGSTDTQYF.

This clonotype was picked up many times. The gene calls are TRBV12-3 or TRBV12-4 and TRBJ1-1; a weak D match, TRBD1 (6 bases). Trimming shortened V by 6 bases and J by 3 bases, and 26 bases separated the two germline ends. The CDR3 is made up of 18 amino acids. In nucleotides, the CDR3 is TGTGCCAGCAGATCGTATAGGTTGGGACACCGGGAAGACACTGAAGCTTTCTTT. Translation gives CASRSYRLGHREDTEAFF.

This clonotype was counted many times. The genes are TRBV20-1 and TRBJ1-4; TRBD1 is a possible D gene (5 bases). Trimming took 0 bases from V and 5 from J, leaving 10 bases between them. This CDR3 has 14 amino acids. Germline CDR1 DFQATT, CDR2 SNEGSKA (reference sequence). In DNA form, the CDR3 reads TGCAGTGCTAGAGATTACACAGGCAATGAAAAACTGTTTTTT. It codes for CSARDYTGNEKLFF.

As DNA, the CDR3 is TGTGCCAGCAGCGTAGCAGGCTCAAGGACCCCGGACACTGAAGCTTTCTTT. Protein sequence: CASSVAGSRTPDTEAFF. The rearrangement joins TRBV9 to TRBJ1-1; D is unresolved. CDR3 length: 17 amino acids. Germline CDR1 reads SGDLS; CDR2 reads YYNGEE. V was pared by 0 bases and J by 3 bases, with 18 bases between.

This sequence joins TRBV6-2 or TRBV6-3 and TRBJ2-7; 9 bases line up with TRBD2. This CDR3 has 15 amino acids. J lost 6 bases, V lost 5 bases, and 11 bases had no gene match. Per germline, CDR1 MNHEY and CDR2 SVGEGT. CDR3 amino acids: CASSPPGLASGEQYF. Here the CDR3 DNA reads TGTGCCAGCAGTCCGCCGGGACTAGCATCGGGCGAGCAGTACTTC.